This T cell receptor (beta chain) was sequenced during a study of cytotoxic CD8 clonotypes in ibrutinib-treated CLL. This clone was found many times. A junction boundary mismatches the germline segment, possibly from a read error. Germline-derived CDR1 and CDR2 are SGDLS and YYNGEE. The CDR3 length is 14 residues. Sequenced by immunoSEQ multiplex PCR; TCRdb stores in-frame clones only, minus some. This repertoire shows about 150,000 clones, roughly 76% found once; its top ten account for about 5%. The chain combines TRBV9 with TRBJ2-1; D unclear. Sequencing was performed on PBMCs, taken after 24 months of ibrutinib treatment. This receptor was identified in a human donor with chronic lymphocytic leukemia. DNA for the CDR3: TGTGCCAGCAGCCCCCACGAGTCCTCCAATGAGCAGTTCTTC. The encoded protein is CASSPHESSNEQFF.